Presented here are 16 T cell receptor beta chains from one specimen sequenced in a study of CD8+CD57+ T cells in acquired aplastic anemia. The use of genomic DNA as template underpinned the TCR beta VDJ and CDR3 profiling. TCRdb analysed the reads with MiXCR anew, one entry per CDR3 protein. The sample contains around 500,000 distinct CDR3 sequences, 25% to 40% of which appear only once. Only patients with CD8+CD57+ cell expansion on flow cytometry were chosen for sequencing. The source material was sorted CD4+, CD8+, or CD8+CD57+ T cells (not recorded which) from PBMCs. The receptors originated from a human donor with aplastic anemia.

This clonotype was seen a few times. V gene TRBV6-4 combines with J gene TRBJ2-3, with D possibly called TRBD1 or TRBD2 (6 bases each). Trimming removed 6 bases at V and 1 base at J, with 14 bases between. The CDR3 contains 15 residues. The germline V gene encodes CDR1 MRHNA and CDR2 SNTAGT. The CDR3 protein is CASSPQGGGTDTQYF. CDR3 coding DNA: TGTGCCAGCAGCCCACAGGGAGGAGGCACAGATACGCAGTATTTT.

This clonotype has ten or more counts. The chain is built from TRBV10-3 and TRBJ1-1, with D uncertain. The CDR3 runs to 14 residues. V shed 3 bases and J shed 2 bases, with 10 bases lying between them. Germline V gene sequence: CDR1 ENHRY, CDR2 SYGVKD. In nucleotides, the CDR3 is TGTGCCATCAGTGATCGATCGGTTAACACTGAAGCTTTCTTT. As protein: CAISDRSVNTEAFF.

This clonotype was observed at least ten times. The chain links TRBV20-1 to TRBJ2-3; D is perhaps TRBD2 (5 bases). Deletions cut 3 bases from V and 5 bases from J, with 6 bases between. CDR1 DFQATT and CDR2 SNEGSKA come from the germline V gene (reference sequence). The CDR3 is 11 amino acids. CDR3 region: CSASTRDTQYF. The CDR3 region has the DNA TGCAGTGCTAGTACTAGAGATACGCAGTATTTT.

With regard to this clonotype: One end of the junction varies from germline; a read error may be responsible. This chain links TRBV6-1 with TRBJ1-2; no reliable D call. Germline values: CDR1 MNHNS, CDR2 SASEGT. The length of the CDR3 is 14 residues. The CDR3 sequence: CASTQTSHNYGHTF. CDR3 sequence (DNA): TGTGCCAGCACGCAGACTTCACATAACTATGGCCACACCTTC.

This clonotype was seen ten or more times. The rearrangement joins TRBV7-8 to TRBJ1-3; 10 nucleotides agree with TRBD1. The CDR3 is 14 amino acids. The V segment lost 5 bases and the J segment 7 bases; nucleotides outside the gene matches: 5. Germline CDR1 SGHVS, CDR2 FQNEAQ. CDR3 residues: CASSPGQGGNTIYF. The CDR3 DNA follows: TGTGCCAGCAGCCCCGGACAGGGGGGGAACACCATATATTTT.

This clonotype came up once. The rearrangement uses TRBV24-1 and TRBJ2-1; a weak D match, TRBD1 (6 bases). Germline CDR1 reads KGHDR; CDR2 reads SFDVKD. The germline V and J ends were trimmed by 2 bases and 3 bases, with 16 bases remaining between them. This CDR3 spans 17 amino acids. The CDR3 reads CATSDSITGRRYNEQFF. As DNA, the CDR3 is TGTGCCACCAGTGATTCGATCACAGGGCGGCGCTACAATGAGCAGTTCTTC.

This chain joins TRBV4-2 and TRBJ2-3; the match to TRBD2 covers 12 bases. Germline-derived CDR1 and CDR2 are LGHNA and YNFKEQ. This CDR3 has 19 amino acids. J lost 0 bases, V lost 3 bases, and 10 bases had no gene match. The DNA of the CDR3 is TGTGCCAGCAGCCACAGGGCGCTAGCGGGGGGGCCGAGCACAGATACGCAGTATTTT. Its translation is CASSHRALAGGPSTDTQYF.

This chain connects TRBV25-1 to TRBJ2-7; 7 nucleotides align to TRBD1. This CDR3 spans 13 amino acids. The germline V gene encodes CDR1 MGHDK and CDR2 SYGVNS. V shed 8 bases, J shed 5 bases, and the junction held 9 bases outside the gene matches. The CDR3 DNA reads TGTGCCAGCGGCCGGACAGGTATCCACGAGCAGTACTTC. Amino acids: CASGRTGIHEQYF.

The chain links TRBV4-2 to TRBJ2-7, with D perhaps matching TRBD2 (6 bases). Germline V gene lookup returns CDR1 LGHNA and CDR2 YNFKEQ. V was trimmed by 4 bases and J by 5 bases, leaving 18 bases between them. CDR3 size: 15 residues. The CDR3 region is CASSRAGGVLNEQYF. DNA for the CDR3: TGTGCCAGCAGCCGTGCCGGGGGAGTTCTAAACGAGCAGTACTTC.

The V gene is TRBV9, the J gene TRBJ2-3; 10 nucleotides match TRBD1. This CDR3 has 16 residues. The J segment lost 5 bases and the V segment lost 0 bases, leaving 6 bases of the junction unmatched. Per germline, CDR1 SGDLS and CDR2 YYNGEE. CDR3 protein: CASSVGGTGVGDTQYF. The DNA for the CDR3 is TGTGCCAGCAGCGTAGGCGGGACAGGGGTAGGAGATACGCAGTATTTT.

A word on this clonotype: With a much larger clone just one base away, this may be a read error. V gene TRBV6-1 combines with J gene TRBJ2-7; 8 bases align to TRBD2. Germline CDR1 is MNHNS and CDR2 is SASEGT. The CDR3 extends over 14 amino acids. The CDR3 sequence: CASSGSGSRAERYF. The CDR3 coding sequence is TGTGCCAGCAGCGGCAGCGGGAGTCGCGCCGAGCGGTACTTC.

Details on this clonotype: This may be a read error, as it is one base from a much larger clone. The rearrangement links TRBV7-9 to TRBJ1-2; D is possibly TRBD1 (6 bases). Per germline, CDR1 SEHNR and CDR2 FQNEAQ (reference sequence). The CDR3 spans 15 residues. For the CDR3, the DNA is TGTGCCCGCAGCTTCCCGAGAGAGGGGGGGAATGGCTACACCTTC. This sequence encodes CARSFPREGGNGYTF.

This clonotype was detected many times. The rearrangement uses TRBV19 and TRBJ1-1; 7 bases fit TRBD1. From germline, CDR1 is LNHDA and CDR2 SQIVND (reference sequence). V gave up 1 base and J gave up 1 base; unmatched junction bases: 3. CDR3 length equals 15 residues. CDR3 nucleotides: TGTGCCAGTAGTATAGTGAGGGGGCCGAACACTGAAGCTTTCTTT. Its translation: CASSIVRGPNTEAFF. The whole variable domain, filled in from reference TRBV19 and TRBJ1-1, reads DGGITQSPKYLFRKEGQNVTLSCEQNLNHDAMYWYRQDPGQGLRLIYYSQIVNDFQKGDIAEGYSVSREKKESFPLTVTSAQKNPTAFYLCASSIVRGPNTEAFFGQGTRLTVV.

This clonotype was recorded a few times. The chain recombines TRBV4-3 with TRBJ1-3, with 9 bases fitting TRBD1. In germline, CDR1 is LGHNA, CDR2 YSLEER. The V segment lost 1 base and the J segment 4 bases; nucleotides outside the gene matches: 5. The CDR3 spans 16 residues. The CDR3 DNA reads as TGCGCCAGCAGCCAAGGGAGGACAGGGGAGGGAAACACCATATATTTT. Its translation is CASSQGRTGEGNTIYF.

The gene calls are TRBV12-3 or TRBV12-4 and TRBJ2-5; 9 positions match TRBD1. The CDR3 consists of 15 residues. V lost 6 bases, J lost 4 bases, and 9 bases stayed unmatched. CDR3: CASSRRTGEGETQYF. In DNA form, the CDR3 reads TGTGCCAGCAGCCGTCGGACAGGGGAGGGAGAGACCCAGTACTTC.

Notes on this clonotype: A much larger clonotype is one base distant, so this may be a read error. The chain employs TRBV2 and TRBJ1-6, with unresolved D. The CDR3 loop spans 14 amino acids. V dropped 6 bases and J dropped 10 bases, with 16 bases sitting between them. Germline CDR1 SNHLY, CDR2 FYNNEI. This chain's CDR3 is CASRSHGLQSPLHF. The CDR3 region has the DNA TGTGCCAGCAGATCACATGGGCTGCAATCACCCCTCCACTTT.